The present T cell receptor (beta chain) was sequenced within a study of blood T cell repertoires in COVID-19. Germline V gives CDR1 SNHLY, CDR2 FYNNEI. This CDR3 has 13 residues. J was trimmed by 9 bases and V by 7 bases; bases with no gene match: 8. Here immunoSEQ multiplex PCR was the method, and the copy in TCRdb shows in-frame clones only, minus some. The sample contains about 210,000 clones, about 92% of which appear only once. Sample: peripheral blood. The sequence was collected from a man between 25 and 39 years old with acute or convalescent COVID-19. V usage is TRBV2 and J usage is TRBJ1-4, with 7 bases identical to TRBD1. The CDR3 region is CASTRQGAQKLFF. The CDR3 region has the DNA TGTGCCAGCACCAGACAGGGAGCACAAAAACTGTTTTTT.